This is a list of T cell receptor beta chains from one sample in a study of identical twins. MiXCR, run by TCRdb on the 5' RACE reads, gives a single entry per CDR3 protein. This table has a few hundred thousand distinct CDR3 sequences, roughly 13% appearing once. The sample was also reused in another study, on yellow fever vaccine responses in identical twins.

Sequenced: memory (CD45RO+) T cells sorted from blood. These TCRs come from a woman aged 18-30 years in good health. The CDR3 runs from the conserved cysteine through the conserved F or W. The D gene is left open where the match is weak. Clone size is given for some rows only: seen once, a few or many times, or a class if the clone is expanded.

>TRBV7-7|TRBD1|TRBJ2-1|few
TGTGCTAGCAGCTTTGTTCAGGGGGACAATGAGCAGTTCTTC
CASSFVQGDNEQFF
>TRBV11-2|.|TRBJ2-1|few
TGTGCCAGCAGCTGGGGGACTGGGTCCTACAATGAGCAGTTCTTC
CASSWGTGSYNEQFF
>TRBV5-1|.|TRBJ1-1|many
TGCGCCAGCAGCTTGATGGGGGGTATGGGCACTGAAGCTTTCTTT
CASSLMGGMGTEAFF
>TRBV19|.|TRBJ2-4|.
TGTGCTAGTAGTTCCAGCACGCAGGCCAAAAACATTCAGTACTTC
CASSSSTQAKNIQYF
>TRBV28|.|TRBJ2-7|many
TGTGCCAGCAGTCGAGTAGACATATACGAGCAGTACTTC
CASSRVDIYEQYF
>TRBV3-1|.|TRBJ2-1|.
TGTGCCAGCAGCCAAGTCCCTAATGAGCAGTTCTTC
CASSQVPNEQFF
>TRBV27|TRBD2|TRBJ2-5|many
TGTGCCAGCACCAAAATAGCGGGAGGGCAGATGGAGACCCAGTACTTC
CASTKIAGGQMETQYF
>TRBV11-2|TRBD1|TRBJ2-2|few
TGTGCCAGCAGTACACAGGGGGCGCTGGCCGGGGAGCTGTTTTTT
CASSTQGALAGELFF
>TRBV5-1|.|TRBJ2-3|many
TGCGCCAGCAGCTTGGAAGGGACTCGGGATACGCAGTATTTT
CASSLEGTRDTQYF
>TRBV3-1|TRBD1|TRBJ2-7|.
TGTGCCAGCAGCTGGGACAGTCGGGAGCAGTACTTC
CASSWDSREQYF
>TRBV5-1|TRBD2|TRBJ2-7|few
TGCGCCAGCAGCCCGGGAGGGCCTGCAAATTCCTACGAGCAGTACTTC
CASSPGGPANSYEQYF
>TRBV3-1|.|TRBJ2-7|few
TGTGCCAGCAGCCCCGCCCCCTACGAGCAGTACTTC
CASSPAPYEQYF
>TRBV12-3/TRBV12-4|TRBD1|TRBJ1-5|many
TGTGCCAGCAGACAATTCACAGGGGGCATTGGCAATCAGCCCCAGCATTTT
CASRQFTGGIGNQPQHF
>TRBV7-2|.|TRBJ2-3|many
TGTGCCAGCAGCTTAAGTCCGCGGAGGAGCACAGATACGCAGTATTTT
CASSLSPRRSTDTQYF
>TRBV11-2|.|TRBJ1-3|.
TGTGCCAGCAGCGAAGGGGGGGGCAGTGGAAACACCATATATTTT
CASSEGGGSGNTIYF
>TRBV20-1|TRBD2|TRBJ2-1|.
TGCAGTGCTAATGCGGGAGAATTCTCCTACAATGAGCAGTTCTTC
CSANAGEFSYNEQFF
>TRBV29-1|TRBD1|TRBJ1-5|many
TGCAGCGTTGTCGAGGACAGGGAGAATCAGCCCCAGCATTTT
CSVVEDRENQPQHF
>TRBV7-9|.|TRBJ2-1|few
TGTGCCAGCAGCTTGTGGACAGATCCGGACAATGAGCAGTTCTTC
CASSLWTDPDNEQFF